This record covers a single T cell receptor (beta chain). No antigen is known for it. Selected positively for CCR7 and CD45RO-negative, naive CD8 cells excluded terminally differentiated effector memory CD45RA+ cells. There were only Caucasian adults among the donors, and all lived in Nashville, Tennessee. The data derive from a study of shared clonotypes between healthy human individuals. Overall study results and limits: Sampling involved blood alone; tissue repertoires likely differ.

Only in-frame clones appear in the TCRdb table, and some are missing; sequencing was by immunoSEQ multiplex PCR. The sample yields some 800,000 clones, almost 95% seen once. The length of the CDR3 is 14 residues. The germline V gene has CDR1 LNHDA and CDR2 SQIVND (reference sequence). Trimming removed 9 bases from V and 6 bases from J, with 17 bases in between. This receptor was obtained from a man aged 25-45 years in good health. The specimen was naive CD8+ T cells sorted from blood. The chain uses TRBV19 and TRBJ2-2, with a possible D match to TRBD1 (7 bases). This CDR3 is CAREGAKASGELFF. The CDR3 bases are TGTGCCAGGGAGGGGGCGAAGGCATCCGGGGAGCTGTTTTTT.